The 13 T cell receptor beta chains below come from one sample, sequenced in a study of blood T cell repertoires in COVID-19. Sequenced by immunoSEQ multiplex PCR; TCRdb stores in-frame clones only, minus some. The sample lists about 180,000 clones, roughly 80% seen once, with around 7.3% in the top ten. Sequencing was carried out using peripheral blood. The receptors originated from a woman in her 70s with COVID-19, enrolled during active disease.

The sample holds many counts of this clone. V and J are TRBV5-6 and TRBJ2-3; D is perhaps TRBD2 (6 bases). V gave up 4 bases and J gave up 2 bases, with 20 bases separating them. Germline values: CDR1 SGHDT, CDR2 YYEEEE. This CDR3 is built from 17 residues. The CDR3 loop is CASSPRGGMDPTDTQYF. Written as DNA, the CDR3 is TGTGCCAGCAGCCCCCGGGGAGGAATGGACCCCACAGATACGCAGTATTTT.

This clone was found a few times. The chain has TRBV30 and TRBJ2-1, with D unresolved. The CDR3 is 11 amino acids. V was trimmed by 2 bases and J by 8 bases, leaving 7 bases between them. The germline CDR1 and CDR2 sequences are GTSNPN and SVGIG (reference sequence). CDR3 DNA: TGTGCCTGGAGTAATGTAGATGAGCAGTTCTTC. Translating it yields CAWSNVDEQFF.

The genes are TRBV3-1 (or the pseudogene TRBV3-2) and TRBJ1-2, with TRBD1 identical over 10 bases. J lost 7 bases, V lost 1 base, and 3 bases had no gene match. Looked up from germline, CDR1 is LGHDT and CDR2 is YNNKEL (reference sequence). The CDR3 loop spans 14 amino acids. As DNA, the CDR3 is TGTGCCAGCAGCCAAGGACAGGGGGCAGCTGGCTACACCTTC. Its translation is CASSQGQGAAGYTF.

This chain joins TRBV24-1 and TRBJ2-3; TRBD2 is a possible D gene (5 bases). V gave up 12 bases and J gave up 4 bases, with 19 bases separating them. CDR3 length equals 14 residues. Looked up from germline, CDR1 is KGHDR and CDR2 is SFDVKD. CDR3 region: CAASTSGYSDTQYF. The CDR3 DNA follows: TGTGCCGCCTCAACGTCGGGGTACTCAGATACGCAGTATTTT.

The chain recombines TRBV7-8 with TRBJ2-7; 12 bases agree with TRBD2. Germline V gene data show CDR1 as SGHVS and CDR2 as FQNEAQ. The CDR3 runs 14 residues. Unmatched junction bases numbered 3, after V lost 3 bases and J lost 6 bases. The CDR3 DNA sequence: TGTGCCAGCAGCTTGACTAGCGGGAGCGCCGAGCAGTACTTC. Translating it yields CASSLTSGSAEQYF.

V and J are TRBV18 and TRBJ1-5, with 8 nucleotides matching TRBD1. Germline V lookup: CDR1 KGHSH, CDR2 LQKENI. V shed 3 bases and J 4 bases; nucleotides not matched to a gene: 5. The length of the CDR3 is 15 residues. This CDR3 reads CASSPDRVKNQPQHF. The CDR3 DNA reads TGTGCCAGCTCACCGGACAGGGTAAAGAATCAGCCCCAGCATTTT.

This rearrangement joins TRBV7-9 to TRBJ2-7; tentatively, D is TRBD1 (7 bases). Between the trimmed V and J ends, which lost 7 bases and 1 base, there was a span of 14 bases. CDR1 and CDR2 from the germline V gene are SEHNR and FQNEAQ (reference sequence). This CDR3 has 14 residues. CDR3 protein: CASTQTGTSYEQYF. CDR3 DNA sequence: TGTGCCAGCACCCAGACAGGGACTTCCTACGAGCAGTACTTC.

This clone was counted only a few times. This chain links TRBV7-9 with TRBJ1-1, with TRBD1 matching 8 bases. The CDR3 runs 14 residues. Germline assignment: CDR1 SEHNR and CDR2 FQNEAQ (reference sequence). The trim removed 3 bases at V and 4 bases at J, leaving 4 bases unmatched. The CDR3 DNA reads TGTGCCAGCAGCTTTCGGACAGGGAGCACTGAAGCTTTCTTT. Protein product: CASSFRTGSTEAFF.

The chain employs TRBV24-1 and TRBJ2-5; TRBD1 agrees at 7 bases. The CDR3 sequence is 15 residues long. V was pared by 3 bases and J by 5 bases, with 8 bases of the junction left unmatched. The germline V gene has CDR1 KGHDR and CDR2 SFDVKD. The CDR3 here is CATSDPRQGVETQYF. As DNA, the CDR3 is TGTGCCACCAGTGATCCAAGACAGGGAGTGGAGACCCAGTACTTC.

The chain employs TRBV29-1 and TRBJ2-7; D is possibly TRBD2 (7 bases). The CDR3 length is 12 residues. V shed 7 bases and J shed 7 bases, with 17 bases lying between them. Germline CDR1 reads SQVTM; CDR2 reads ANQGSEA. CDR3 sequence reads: CSAFRGGTEQYF. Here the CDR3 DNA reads TGCAGCGCCTTTAGGGGGGGGACGGAGCAGTACTTC.

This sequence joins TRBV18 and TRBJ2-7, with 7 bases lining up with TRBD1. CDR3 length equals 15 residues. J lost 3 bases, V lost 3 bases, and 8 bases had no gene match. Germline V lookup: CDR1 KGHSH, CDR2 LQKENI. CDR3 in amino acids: CASSPQRQGNYEQYF. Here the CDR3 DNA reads TGTGCCAGCTCACCGCAGAGACAGGGCAACTACGAGCAGTACTTC.

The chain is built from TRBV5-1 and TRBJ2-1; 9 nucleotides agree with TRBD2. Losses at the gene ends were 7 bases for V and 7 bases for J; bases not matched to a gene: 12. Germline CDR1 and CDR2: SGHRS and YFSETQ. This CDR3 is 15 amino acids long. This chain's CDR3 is CASLPLAGTLNEQFF. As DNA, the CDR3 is TGCGCCAGCCTCCCGCTAGCGGGGACTCTGAATGAGCAGTTCTTC.

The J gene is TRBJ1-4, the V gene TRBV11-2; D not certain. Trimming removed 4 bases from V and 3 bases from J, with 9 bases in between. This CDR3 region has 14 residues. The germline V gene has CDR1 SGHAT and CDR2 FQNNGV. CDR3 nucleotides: TGTGCCAGCAGCTCCCGATCGGCTAATGAAAAACTGTTTTTT. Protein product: CASSSRSANEKLFF.